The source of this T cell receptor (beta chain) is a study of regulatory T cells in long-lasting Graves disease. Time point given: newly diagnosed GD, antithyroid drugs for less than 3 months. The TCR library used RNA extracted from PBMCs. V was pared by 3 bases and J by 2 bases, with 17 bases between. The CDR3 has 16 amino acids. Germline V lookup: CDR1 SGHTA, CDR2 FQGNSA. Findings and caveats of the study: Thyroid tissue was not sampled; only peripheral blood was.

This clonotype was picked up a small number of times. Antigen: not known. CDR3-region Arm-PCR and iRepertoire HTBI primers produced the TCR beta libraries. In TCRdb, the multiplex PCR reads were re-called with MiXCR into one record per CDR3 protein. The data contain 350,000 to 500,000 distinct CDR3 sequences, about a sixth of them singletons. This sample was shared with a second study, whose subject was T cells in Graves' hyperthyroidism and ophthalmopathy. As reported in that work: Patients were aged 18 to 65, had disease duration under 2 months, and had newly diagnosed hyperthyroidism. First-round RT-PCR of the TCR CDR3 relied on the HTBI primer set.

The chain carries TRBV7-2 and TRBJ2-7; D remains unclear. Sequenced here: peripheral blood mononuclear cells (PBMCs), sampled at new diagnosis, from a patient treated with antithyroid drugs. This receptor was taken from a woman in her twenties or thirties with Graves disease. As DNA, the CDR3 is TGTGCCAGCAGCTTCGTGGGGATCCCTGTTCCCTACGAGCAGTACTTC. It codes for CASSFVGIPVPYEQYF. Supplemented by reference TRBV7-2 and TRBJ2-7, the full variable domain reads GAGVSQSPSNKVTEKGKDVELRCDPISGHTALYWYRQSLGQGLEFLIYFQGNSAPDKSGLPSDRFSAERTGGSVSTLTIQRTQQEDSAVYLCASSFVGIPVPYEQYFGPGTRLTVT.